The entry below gives a single TCR beta chain sequence along with its context. Its antigen remains unknown. Primers for the PCR totalled 60 Vbeta and 13 Jbeta. Assay: immunoSEQ multiplex PCR; the TCRdb copy retains only in-frame clones and omits some. The sample holds some 120,000 clones, just under 75% seen once. The entry originates in a study of cytomegalovirus exposure and HLA in healthy donors. Overall study results and limits: Fewer N-insertions (relative to the approximately 700-donor mean) were reportedly seen in an Asian-associated ancestry cluster in a later analysis. Certain indistinguishable V segments, among them TRBV6-2 and TRBV6-3, were excluded.

The length of the CDR3 is 16 residues. The germline CDR1 and CDR2 sequences are SGDLS and YYNGEE. V lost 0 bases to trimming and J lost 2 bases; unmatched junction nucleotides: 2. This clonotype originated in a man aged 35-49 years in good health and CMV-seropositive. Input material: PBMCs. The chain couples TRBV9 to TRBJ2-3, with 11 bases fitting TRBD2. The CDR3 DNA is TGTGCCAGCAGCGTAGTGACTAGCGGGATCACAGATACGCAGTATTTT. Its protein is CASSVVTSGITDTQYF.